Shown below are 29 T cell receptor beta chains from a single sample sequenced in a study of shared clonotypes between healthy human individuals. Naive CD8 isolation took CD45RO-negative cells positively selected for CCR7 and excluded terminally differentiated effector memory CD45RA+ cells. Profiling relied on immunoSEQ multiplex PCR, and the TCRdb table lists in-frame clones only, not all of them. The sample has around 600,000 clones, 90% to 95% seen once; the top ten hold about 0.11%. Sequenced sample: naive CD8+ T cells sorted from blood. The receptors stem from a woman under 40 in good health.

This clone was detected once. This chain connects TRBV5-5 to TRBJ2-7, with TRBD1 as a possible D gene (6 bases). Germline V gene data show CDR1 as SGHKS and CDR2 as YYEKEE (reference sequence). V was pared by 0 bases and J by 5 bases, with 12 bases between. The CDR3 runs 14 residues. CDR3 in DNA: TGTGCCAGCAGCTTGGGGGGGACACGGAACGAGCAGTACTTC. It translates to CASSLGGTRNEQYF.

The rearrangement uses TRBV13 and TRBJ2-1; tentatively, D is TRBD1 (5 bases). The germline V gene has CDR1 PRHDT and CDR2 FYEKMQ (reference sequence). The CDR3 covers 16 residues. The ends were cut back, 0 bases at V and 0 bases at J, with 9 bases in the middle. CDR3 sequence: CASSLGQASSYNEQFF. As DNA, the CDR3 is TGTGCCAGCAGCTTAGGACAGGCGAGCTCCTACAATGAGCAGTTCTTC.

Comments on this clone: Distinct nucleotide sequences in the sample also encode this CDR3. The V gene is TRBV7-6, the J gene TRBJ1-3, with 7 bases that match TRBD1. The CDR3 is 15 residues long. The J segment lost 0 bases and the V segment lost 5 bases, leaving 4 bases of the junction unmatched. In germline, CDR1 is SGHVS, CDR2 FNYEAQ. This CDR3 reads CASSPGQSSGNTIYF. In nucleotides, the CDR3 is TGTGCCAGCAGCCCGGGACAGAGCTCTGGAAACACCATATATTTT. The complete variable domain, with remaining parts taken from reference TRBV7-6 and TRBJ1-3, reads GAGVSQSPRYKVTKRGQDVALRCDPISGHVSLYWYRQALGQGPEFLTYFNYEAQQDKSGLPNDRFSAERPEGSISTLTIQRTEQRDSAMYRCASSPGQSSGNTIYFGEGSWLTVV.

The chain recombines TRBV19 with TRBJ2-5, with D possibly called TRBD1 or TRBD2 (6 bases each). CDR3 size: 15 residues. Germline CDR1 is LNHDA and CDR2 is SQIVND (reference sequence). V was shortened by 1 base and J by 5 bases, with 14 bases between the two germline ends. The DNA for the CDR3 is TGTGCCAGTAGTATAGGGGTAGGGGGGATGGAGACCCAGTACTTC. Its translation is CASSIGVGGMETQYF.

The chain carries TRBV27 and TRBJ2-7; TRBD1 or TRBD2 may be the D gene (5 bases each). The germline V and J ends were trimmed by 0 bases and 0 bases, with 9 bases remaining between them. Germline V gives CDR1 MNHEY, CDR2 SMNVEV (reference sequence). The CDR3 is 15 amino acids. For the CDR3, the DNA is TGTGCCAGCAGTTTATCTGAGGGGTACTCCTACGAGCAGTACTTC. This codes for CASSLSEGYSYEQYF.

CDR3 sequence (DNA): TGTGCCAGCAGGACGGTGGGCGCTCCCTACGAGCAGTACTTC. It is translated as CASRTVGAPYEQYF. The chain carries TRBV27 and TRBJ2-7; unclear D gene. The CDR3 has 14 residues. The V end lost 6 bases, the J end lost 2 bases, and 14 bases lay between the germline ends. Germline V gene data show CDR1 as MNHEY and CDR2 as SMNVEV (reference sequence).

The CDR3 nucleotides read TGTGCCAGCAGTCCCCTGGACGGAACCTACGAGCAGTACTTC. This codes for CASSPLDGTYEQYF. The rearrangement links TRBV28 to TRBJ2-7; no clear D. V lost 5 bases to trimming and J lost 2 bases, with 13 bases between them. The CDR3 has 14 residues. CDR1 is MDHEN and CDR2 is SYDVKM in the germline V gene.

Concerning this clone: Additional DNA sequences in this sample encode the identical CDR3. The CDR3 sequence: CASSEPPGSNYGYTF. The DNA of the CDR3 is TGTGCCAGCAGTGAACCCCCAGGGTCTAACTATGGCTACACCTTC. The rearrangement uses TRBV6-1 and TRBJ1-2; perhaps TRBD1 as D (5 bases). Germline CDR1 MNHNS, CDR2 SASEGT. Trimming took 2 bases from V and 0 from J, leaving 10 bases between them. The CDR3 extends over 15 amino acids.

The chain employs TRBV27 and TRBJ2-1; TRBD1 agrees at 8 bases. The CDR3 sequence is 15 residues long. Germline assignment: CDR1 MNHEY and CDR2 SMNVEV (reference sequence). J lost 8 bases, V lost 8 bases, and 14 bases had no gene match. This CDR3 reads CASGGTGQSYDEQFF. DNA of the CDR3: TGTGCCAGCGGGGGGACAGGACAGTCTTATGATGAGCAGTTCTTC.

CDR3 loop: CASSLNEKRDTEAFF. The CDR3 DNA is TGTGCCAGCAGTTTAAATGAGAAGCGGGACACTGAAGCTTTCTTT. The V gene is TRBV28, the J gene TRBJ1-1; D gene ambiguous. V was clipped by 2 bases and J by 3 bases, with 13 bases between them. The CDR3 loop spans 15 amino acids. Germline CDR1 MDHEN, CDR2 SYDVKM. The full variable domain, its missing parts supplied by reference TRBV28 and TRBJ1-1, is DVKVTQSSRYLVKRTGEKVFLECVQDMDHENMFWYRQDPGLGLRLIYFSYDVKMKEKGDIPEGYSVSREKKERFSLILESASTNQTSMYLCASSLNEKRDTEAFFGQGTRLTVV.

This chain uses TRBV13 with TRBJ2-1; D gene unclear. The CDR3 is made up of 13 amino acids. Germline V gene lookup returns CDR1 PRHDT and CDR2 FYEKMQ (reference sequence). The germline V and J ends were trimmed by 2 bases and 5 bases, with 7 bases remaining between them. The CDR3 loop is CASSLSLNNEQFF. Written as DNA, the CDR3 is TGTGCCAGCAGCTTATCTCTTAACAATGAGCAGTTCTTC. Full variable domain (outside the CDR3, taken from reference TRBV13 and TRBJ2-1): AAGVIQSPRHLIKEKRETATLKCYPIPRHDTVYWYQQGPGQDPQFLISFYEKMQSDKGSIPDRFSAQQFSDYHSELNMSSLELGDSALYFCASSLSLNNEQFFGPGTRLTVL.

This clone was detected once. V usage is TRBV28 and J usage is TRBJ2-3; TRBD2 matches at 7 bases. Losses at the gene ends were 4 bases for V and 6 bases for J; bases not matched to a gene: 7. This CDR3 spans 14 amino acids. Germline V lookup: CDR1 MDHEN, CDR2 SYDVKM. CDR3 bases: TGTGCCAGCAGTTGGTCCGCGGGGGAGGATACGCAGTATTTT. This sequence encodes CASSWSAGEDTQYF.

The chain joins TRBV7-9 to TRBJ1-1; 8 positions agree with TRBD1. This CDR3 has 12 residues. V shed 5 bases, J shed 7 bases, and the junction held 3 bases outside the gene matches. Germline CDR1 is SEHNR and CDR2 is FQNEAQ (reference sequence). CDR3 sequence reads: CASSPGQGEAFF. CDR3 DNA: TGTGCCAGCAGCCCCGGACAGGGTGAAGCTTTCTTT.

This rearrangement joins TRBV9 to TRBJ1-5; no reliable D call. V was clipped by 2 bases and J by 0 bases, with 6 bases between them. Germline CDR1 and CDR2: SGDLS and YYNGEE. This CDR3 spans 14 amino acids. CDR3 nucleotide sequence: TGTGCCAGCAGCGTGAAGGTTAGCAATCAGCCCCAGCATTTT. Protein sequence: CASSVKVSNQPQHF.

A note on this clone: Additional DNA sequences in this sample encode the identical CDR3. The rearrangement joins TRBV19 to TRBJ1-1; D is undetermined. This CDR3 comprises 13 residues. Germline V gene sequence: CDR1 LNHDA, CDR2 SQIVND (reference sequence). V dropped 2 bases and J dropped 1 base, with 5 bases sitting between them. CDR3 region: CASSILQNTEAFF. CDR3 nucleotide sequence: TGTGCCAGTAGTATACTGCAGAACACTGAAGCTTTCTTT.

The chain links TRBV28 to TRBJ1-5, with a possible D match to TRBD1 (6 bases). Trimming removed 5 bases at V and 5 bases at J, with 19 bases between. CDR3 size: 16 residues. CDR1 MDHEN and CDR2 SYDVKM come from the germline V gene. CDR3 region: CASSTIQGRPDQPQHF. The DNA for the CDR3 is TGTGCCAGCAGTACCATACAGGGCAGACCGGATCAGCCCCAGCATTTT.

The V gene is TRBV13, the J gene TRBJ2-5; D is perhaps TRBD2 (5 bases). The CDR3 covers 14 residues. The V gene lost 6 bases and the J gene lost 5 bases, with 16 bases spanning the gap. Per the germline V gene, CDR1 is PRHDT and CDR2 is FYEKMQ (reference sequence). Here the CDR3 reads CASSIRGPGETQYF. DNA for the CDR3: TGTGCCAGCAGTATCAGAGGGCCGGGGGAGACCCAGTACTTC.

The rearrangement links TRBV7-9 to TRBJ2-1; D call uncertain. Trimming removed 0 bases at V and 3 bases at J, with 9 bases between. The CDR3 spans 15 residues. Germline values: CDR1 SEHNR, CDR2 FQNEAQ (reference sequence). The CDR3 bases are TGTGCCAGCAGCTTAGCGCTTTCGGGCTACAATGAGCAGTTCTTC. This gives the protein CASSLALSGYNEQFF.

The gene calls are TRBV28 and TRBJ2-1; 8 bases agree with TRBD2. The CDR3 is 17 residues long. V was pared by 4 bases and J by 0 bases, with 8 bases of the junction left unmatched. Germline V gene data show CDR1 as MDHEN and CDR2 as SYDVKM. The CDR3 nucleotides are TGTGCCAGCAGTTCTCCTAGCGGGCCTAGCTCCTACAATGAGCAGTTCTTC. This translates into CASSSPSGPSSYNEQFF.

This rearrangement joins TRBV7-9 to TRBJ2-3; 8 bases agree with TRBD1. The CDR3 contains 15 residues. Germline-derived CDR1 and CDR2 are SEHNR and FQNEAQ (reference sequence). The ends lost 4 bases at V and 4 bases at J; junction bases unmatched: 7. In DNA, the CDR3 is TGTGCCAGCAGCTACCACAGGGGGATCGCAGATACGCAGTATTTT. Amino acid sequence: CASSYHRGIADTQYF.

This clone was detected a few times. The chain links TRBV27 to TRBJ2-7; D not resolved. The CDR3 consists of 12 residues. CDR1 and CDR2 from the germline V gene are MNHEY and SMNVEV (reference sequence). V gave up 6 bases and J gave up 6 bases, with 12 bases separating them. DNA of the CDR3: TGTGCCAGCAGCGTCGTCAACGGCGAGCAGTACTTC. Protein product: CASSVVNGEQYF.

The rearrangement uses TRBV19 and TRBJ1-5; 10 nucleotides align to TRBD1. J was trimmed by 6 bases and V by 8 bases; bases with no gene match: 13. The CDR3 loop spans 16 amino acids. The germline CDR1 and CDR2 sequences are LNHDA and SQIVND (reference sequence). CDR3 residues: CASHEAPGTGVQPQHF. DNA for the CDR3: TGTGCCAGTCACGAGGCTCCCGGGACAGGGGTTCAGCCCCAGCATTTT.

The chain links TRBV6-1 to TRBJ2-3; the D gene could be TRBD1 or TRBD2 (5 bases each). With 4 bases removed from V and 6 bases from J, the gap between germline ends came to 20 bases. CDR1 and CDR2 (germline): MNHNS, SASEGT. CDR3 length: 16 residues. The CDR3 region is CASSAPRDLFRDTQYF. DNA of the CDR3: TGTGCCAGCAGTGCTCCCCGGGACCTTTTCCGGGATACGCAGTATTTT.

Only one count was recorded for this clone. The genes are TRBV28 and TRBJ2-1, with a tentative D call TRBD2 (6 bases). Trimming took 3 bases from V and 2 from J, leaving 14 bases between them. From germline, CDR1 is MDHEN and CDR2 SYDVKM. The length of the CDR3 is 16 residues. CDR3 DNA sequence: TGTGCCAGCAGTTTCTTACGGGAGATCCCCTACAATGAGCAGTTCTTC. It specifies CASSFLREIPYNEQFF.

The chain links TRBV29-1 to TRBJ2-1, with D tentatively TRBD1 (6 bases). The CDR3 loop spans 16 amino acids. CDR1 and CDR2 (germline): SQVTM, ANQGSEA. The V end lost 3 bases, the J end lost 4 bases, and 19 bases lay between the germline ends. CDR3 nucleotide sequence: TGCAGCGTTGACCCCAACAGGGTCAAGGGATACAATGAGCAGTTCTTC. This codes for CSVDPNRVKGYNEQFF.

The V gene is TRBV7-8, the J gene TRBJ2-2; 9 bases are a match to TRBD2. Germline V CDR1 and CDR2: SGHVS, FQNEAQ. The length of the CDR3 is 17 residues. Trimming at V came to 11 bases and at J to 0 bases, leaving 13 bases not matched to a gene. DNA of the CDR3: TGTGCCTCCGGGCTAGCGGGAATTATACCGAACACCGGGGAGCTGTTTTTT. Translation gives CASGLAGIIPNTGELFF. Complete variable domain (other parts from reference TRBV7-8 and TRBJ2-2): GAGVSQSPRYKVAKRGQDVALRCDPISGHVSLFWYQQALGQGPEFLTYFQNEAQLDKSGLPSDRFFAERPEGSVSTLKIQRTQQEDSAVYLCASGLAGIIPNTGELFFGEGSRLTVL.

The chain links TRBV6-6 to TRBJ2-3, with D possibly called TRBD1 or TRBD2 (5 bases each). Per germline, CDR1 MNHNY and CDR2 SVGAGI (reference sequence). The CDR3 is 12 amino acids. Trimming left V 6 bases short and J 5 bases short, with 9 bases between. Written as DNA, the CDR3 is TGTGCCAGCAGCCTGGGGGAAGATACGCAGTATTTT. It yields the protein CASSLGEDTQYF.

This chain links TRBV28 with TRBJ2-7; TRBD1 matches 10 bases. CDR3 length equals 14 residues. With 2 bases clipped from V and 5 bases from J, the junction kept 3 bases outside the gene matches. The germline V gene has CDR1 MDHEN and CDR2 SYDVKM. In nucleotides, the CDR3 is TGTGCCAGCAGTTTAGGGACAGGGGAGGACGAGCAGTACTTC. This sequence encodes CASSLGTGEDEQYF.

The rearrangement links TRBV11-2 to TRBJ2-7, with D perhaps TRBD1 (6 bases). CDR1 and CDR2 (germline): SGHAT, FQNNGV. V was clipped by 3 bases and J by 0 bases, with 15 bases between them. The CDR3 loop spans 16 amino acids. The chain's CDR3 is CASSFAGGLSSYEQYF. For the CDR3, the DNA is TGTGCCAGCAGCTTCGCTGGGGGCCTGAGCTCCTACGAGCAGTACTTC. Using reference TRBV11-2 and TRBJ2-7 for the parts outside the CDR3, the full variable domain is EAGVAQSPRYKIIEKRQSVAFWCNPISGHATLYWYQQILGQGPKLLIQFQNNGVVDDSQLPKDRFSAERLKGVDSTLKIQPAKLEDSAVYLCASSFAGGLSSYEQYFGPGTRLTVT.